The 21 T cell receptor beta chains below all came from one sample that was sequenced in a study of identical twins. TCRdb re-called the 5' RACE reads with MiXCR, one entry per CDR3 protein. The sample records approximately 220,000 distinct CDR3 sequences, approximately 7.8% being singletons. The sample also formed part of further work on yellow fever vaccine responses in identical twins.

Material for sequencing was CD8+ T cells sorted from blood. These receptor sequences come from a woman aged 18 to 35 in good health.

The rearrangement joins TRBV29-1 to TRBJ2-7; no firm D call. CDR3 length: 11 amino acids. The germline gives CDR1 SQVTM, CDR2 ANQGSEA. The V end was cut by 6 bases, the J end by 1 base, with 7 bases between. This CDR3 is CSVVASYEQYF. The DNA for the CDR3 is TGCAGCGTCGTGGCGTCCTACGAGCAGTACTTC.

There are many counts of this clonotype. V and J are TRBV7-9 and TRBJ2-2; the D is unclear. With 0 bases removed from V and 8 bases from J, the gap between germline ends came to 16 bases. This CDR3 contains 16 residues. CDR1 and CDR2 (germline): SEHNR, FQNEAQ (reference sequence). The CDR3 DNA follows: TGTGCCAGCAGCTTAGCCCCGTCAGACCCAAGAGGGGAGCTGTTTTTT. Translation: CASSLAPSDPRGELFF.

The table lists this clonotype with a few counts. This chain links TRBV6-1 with TRBJ2-7; D remains ambiguous. The CDR3 has 14 amino acids. V dropped 5 bases and J dropped 3 bases, with 14 bases sitting between them. Germline-derived CDR1 and CDR2 are MNHNS and SASEGT. The CDR3 sequence is CASSPSRGSYEQYV. CDR3 nucleotides: TGTGCCAGCAGTCCGTCCCGAGGCAGCTACGAGCAGTACGTC.

In its sample, this clonotype was seen a few times. The rearrangement uses TRBV20-1 and TRBJ2-1; D call uncertain. The CDR3 extends over 14 amino acids. V dropped 0 bases and J dropped 0 bases, with 6 bases sitting between them. Germline V gene sequence: CDR1 DFQATT, CDR2 SNEGSKA (reference sequence). The CDR3 here is CSARDSTSYNEQFF. The CDR3 nucleotides are TGCAGTGCTAGAGATTCGACCTCCTACAATGAGCAGTTCTTC.

The chain employs TRBV27 and TRBJ2-1; possibly TRBD2 for D (7 bases). Germline loops: CDR1 MNHEY, CDR2 SMNVEV (reference sequence). V was shortened by 7 bases and J by 2 bases, with 12 bases between the two germline ends. This CDR3 comprises 14 residues. CDR3 loop: CASTPGGPYNEQFF. The DNA for the CDR3 is TGTGCCAGCACCCCCGGGGGGCCCTACAATGAGCAGTTCTTC.

Only a few counts were recorded for this clonotype. This sequence joins TRBV15 and TRBJ2-2; D perhaps matches TRBD1 (6 bases). The CDR3 is 16 residues long. V was shortened by 7 bases and J by 1 base, with 16 bases between the two germline ends. Germline V lookup: CDR1 LNHNV, CDR2 YYDKDF (reference sequence). CDR3 bases: TGTGCCACCACCCCGATATTGACAGGGAACACCGGGGAGCTGTTTTTT. As protein: CATTPILTGNTGELFF.

This clonotype came up a few times. The chain employs TRBV27 and TRBJ2-5; 9 bases align to TRBD2. V shed 7 bases, J shed 3 bases, and the junction held 6 bases outside the gene matches. The CDR3 length is 14 residues. The germline gives CDR1 MNHEY, CDR2 SMNVEV (reference sequence). CDR3 bases: TGTGCCAGCACCCCCTTAGCGGGAGAAGAGACCCAGTACTTC. Amino acids: CASTPLAGEETQYF.

This clonotype was counted once. The CDR3 sequence is CASSEFSLDRDRVDGYTF. The CDR3 DNA follows: TGTGCCAGCAGTGAATTCTCCCTTGACCGGGACAGGGTCGATGGCTACACCTTC. The chain has TRBV6-1 and TRBJ1-2; TRBD1 aligns across 9 bases. V gave up 2 bases and J gave up 6 bases; unmatched junction bases: 16. The CDR3 contains 18 residues. Germline lookup yields CDR1 MNHNS and CDR2 SASEGT.

This clonotype came up a few times. V gene TRBV5-5 combines with J gene TRBJ1-4; D is unresolved. This CDR3 region has 17 residues. Deletions cut 0 bases from V and 0 bases from J, with 12 bases between. Germline V gene data show CDR1 as SGHKS and CDR2 as YYEKEE (reference sequence). The CDR3 bases are TGTGCCAGCAGCTTGGTGGCTCAGAGCGCAACTAATGAAAAACTGTTTTTT. Translation gives CASSLVAQSATNEKLFF.

The J gene is TRBJ2-7, the V gene TRBV5-5, with 9 nucleotides matching TRBD1. The germline CDR1 and CDR2 sequences are SGHKS and YYEKEE (reference sequence). J lost 3 bases, V lost 8 bases, and 6 bases had no gene match. This CDR3 is built from 13 residues. CDR3 in amino acids: CARSPGQGYEQYV. Written as DNA, the CDR3 is TGTGCCAGGAGCCCGGGACAGGGCTACGAGCAGTACGTC.

To note about this clonotype: Being one base from a much bigger clone, this may be a read error. The chain couples TRBV10-3 to TRBJ2-4; possible D gene TRBD1, 6 bases. CDR1 is ENHRY, CDR2 SYGVKD, per germline. The length of the CDR3 is 13 residues. The CDR3 region is CAISEDTGNIPYF. Here the CDR3 DNA reads TGTGCCATCAGTGAGGATACAGGGAACATTCCGTACTTC.

This clonotype was counted between two and nine times. V is TRBV12-3 or TRBV12-4 and J is TRBJ2-1; D is unclear. V lost 5 bases and J 5 bases, leaving 7 bases between the germline ends. CDR3 length equals 12 residues. The chain's CDR3 is CASSPKNNEQFF. The CDR3 coding sequence is TGTGCCAGCAGTCCCAAGAACAATGAGCAGTTCTTC.

The chain is built from TRBV5-5 and TRBJ1-1; a possible D gene is TRBD1 (5 bases). V lost 3 bases and J 2 bases, leaving 8 bases between the germline ends. This CDR3 region has 13 residues. Germline V lookup: CDR1 SGHKS, CDR2 YYEKEE (reference sequence). The CDR3 here is CASSWGENTEAFF. CDR3 in DNA: TGTGCCAGCAGCTGGGGGGAAAACACTGAAGCTTTCTTT.

The chain is built from TRBV7-9 and TRBJ2-3, with D uncertain. This CDR3 is built from 15 residues. V was shortened by 1 base and J by 0 bases, with 8 bases between the two germline ends. Per the germline V gene, CDR1 is SEHNR and CDR2 is FQNEAQ (reference sequence). CDR3 sequence (DNA): TGTGCCAGCAGCTTAGGGTTCCTAAGCACAGATACGCAGTATTTT. Translation: CASSLGFLSTDTQYF.

Many counts were recorded for this clonotype. The V gene is TRBV4-1, the J gene TRBJ1-1, with unresolved D. V was pared by 4 bases and J by 4 bases, with 16 bases between. CDR1 MGHRA and CDR2 YSYEKL come from the germline V gene. This CDR3 is 15 amino acids long. DNA of the CDR3: TGCGCCAGCAGCCCCTCACCTGGAGGGAGCACTGAAGCTTTCTTT. Protein: CASSPSPGGSTEAFF.

This clonotype was seen more than once but under ten times. This chain links TRBV12-3 or TRBV12-4 with TRBJ2-5, with TRBD2 matching 10 bases. CDR3 length: 15 amino acids. V was clipped by 3 bases and J by 4 bases; unmatched bases: 5. The DNA of the CDR3 is TGTGCCAGCAGTTTTAGTAGCGGGGGGACAGAGACCCAGTACTTC. Translated: CASSFSSGGTETQYF.

CDR3 region: CASPFLPGPRRNTIYF. DNA of the CDR3: TGTGCCAGTCCCTTCTTACCGGGACCCCGGAGGAACACCATATATTTT. The chain recombines TRBV21-1 with TRBJ1-3; the listed D gene, TRBD1, was not tested against the DNA. TRBV21-1 is a pseudogene locus. The CDR3 spans 16 residues.

This chain connects TRBV28 to TRBJ2-5, with 8 bases aligning to TRBD2. The V gene end was trimmed by 6 bases and the J gene end by 4 bases; junction bases not matched to a gene: 7. There are 14 residues in the CDR3. Germline-derived CDR1 and CDR2 are MDHEN and SYDVKM. CDR3 region: CASRIRLAGETQYF. In DNA, the CDR3 is TGTGCCAGCAGAATCCGGCTAGCGGGAGAGACCCAGTACTTC.

The rearrangement joins TRBV7-9 to TRBJ1-4, with a tentative D call TRBD1 (6 bases). Germline assignment: CDR1 SEHNR and CDR2 FQNEAQ (reference sequence). The CDR3 sequence is 13 residues long. Trimming stripped 7 bases from V and 7 bases from J, with 13 bases between. The CDR3 DNA reads as TGTGCCAGCACCCCCCAGGGGTCTGAAAAACTGTTTTTT. Protein product: CASTPQGSEKLFF.

This clonotype was counted between two and nine times. The V call is TRBV6-1, the J call TRBJ2-1; no firm D call. The CDR3 totals 12 residues. Germline assignment: CDR1 MNHNS and CDR2 SASEGT. Trimming left V 7 bases short and J 10 bases short, with 14 bases between. The CDR3 DNA reads as TGTGCCAGCACCTCCAGACCGCTCGAGCAGTTCTTC. It yields the protein CASTSRPLEQFF.

This clonotype was counted many times. The chain combines TRBV4-1 with TRBJ1-5; TRBD1 agrees at 8 bases. CDR3 length: 15 amino acids. After removal of 6 bases from V and 4 bases from J, the junction contained 8 bases not matched to a gene. Germline V gene lookup returns CDR1 MGHRA and CDR2 YSYEKL. The CDR3 reads CASRPAGGGNQPQHF. CDR3 nucleotide sequence: TGCGCCAGCAGACCCGCAGGGGGCGGGAATCAGCCCCAGCATTTT.